This T cell receptor beta chain stems from a study of cytomegalovirus exposure and HLA in healthy donors. The PCR had 60 Vbeta and 13 Jbeta primers. The table came from immunoSEQ multiplex PCR; TCRdb's copy has only in-frame clones and leaves some out. The sample records about 140,000 clones, around 80% being singletons. The CDR3 spans 16 residues. The ends were cut back, 7 bases at V and 3 bases at J, with 25 bases in the middle. Germline V gives CDR1 SQVTM, CDR2 ANQGSEA. Sequenced material: PBMCs. The sequence was collected from a young man in good health and CMV-seropositive. V gene TRBV29-1 combines with J gene TRBJ2-7, with D perhaps matching TRBD2 (6 bases). Written as DNA, the CDR3 is TGCAGCGCCGCTCGTATCCGGGACTGGAACGTCTACGAGCAGTACTTC. Residues: CSAARIRDWNVYEQYF.